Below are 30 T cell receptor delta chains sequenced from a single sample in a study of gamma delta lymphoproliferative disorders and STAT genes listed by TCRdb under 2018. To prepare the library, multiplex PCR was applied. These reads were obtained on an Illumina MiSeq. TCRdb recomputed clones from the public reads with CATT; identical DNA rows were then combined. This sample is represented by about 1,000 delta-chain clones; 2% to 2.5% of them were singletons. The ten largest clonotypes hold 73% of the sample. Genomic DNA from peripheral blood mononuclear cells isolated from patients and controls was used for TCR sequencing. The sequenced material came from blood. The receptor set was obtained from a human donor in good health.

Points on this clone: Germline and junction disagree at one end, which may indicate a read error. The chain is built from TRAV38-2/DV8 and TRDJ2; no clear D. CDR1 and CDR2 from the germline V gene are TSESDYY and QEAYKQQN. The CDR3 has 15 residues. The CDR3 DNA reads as TGTGCTTATAGGGGATTTTATTCAGGAAACACACCTCTTATCTTT. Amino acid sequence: CAYRGFYSGNTPLIF.

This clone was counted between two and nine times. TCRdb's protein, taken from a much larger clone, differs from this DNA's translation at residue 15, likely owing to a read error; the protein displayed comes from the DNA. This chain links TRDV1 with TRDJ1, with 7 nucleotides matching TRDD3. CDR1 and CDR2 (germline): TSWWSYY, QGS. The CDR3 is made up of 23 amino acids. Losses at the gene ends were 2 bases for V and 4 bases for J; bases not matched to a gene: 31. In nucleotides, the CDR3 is TGTGCTCTTGGGGAAATTGGGGGTATCCTAATTAAGCTGGGGGGTGGGGACATCGATAAACTCATCTTT. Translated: CALGEIGGILIKLGGGDIDKLIF.

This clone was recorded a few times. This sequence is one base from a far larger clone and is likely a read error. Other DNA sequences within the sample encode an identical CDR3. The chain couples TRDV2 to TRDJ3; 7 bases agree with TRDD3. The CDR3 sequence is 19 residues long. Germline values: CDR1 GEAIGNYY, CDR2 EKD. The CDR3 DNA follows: TGTGCGTGTGACACCGCGCTGGGGGTAGGCTCCTGGGACACCCGACAGATGTTTTTC. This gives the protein CACDTALGVGSWDTRQMFF.

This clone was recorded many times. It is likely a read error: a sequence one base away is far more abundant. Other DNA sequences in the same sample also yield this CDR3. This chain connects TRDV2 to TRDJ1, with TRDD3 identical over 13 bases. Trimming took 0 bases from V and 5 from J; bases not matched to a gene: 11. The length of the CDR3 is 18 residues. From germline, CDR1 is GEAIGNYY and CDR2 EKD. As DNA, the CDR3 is TGTGCCTGTGACACCGTACTGGGGGATACGCGCCTGACTGATAAACTCATCTTT. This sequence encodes CACDTVLGDTRLTDKLIF.

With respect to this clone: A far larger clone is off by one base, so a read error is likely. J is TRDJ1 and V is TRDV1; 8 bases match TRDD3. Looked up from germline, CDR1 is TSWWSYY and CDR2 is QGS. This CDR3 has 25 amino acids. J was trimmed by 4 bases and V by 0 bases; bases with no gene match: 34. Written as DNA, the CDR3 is TGTGCTCTTGGGGAACTCCACGTTCGTGTTCCTTCATGCTGGGGGACTTTTCCCACGGGCGATAAACTCATCTTT. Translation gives CALGELHVRVPSCWGTFPTGDKLIF.

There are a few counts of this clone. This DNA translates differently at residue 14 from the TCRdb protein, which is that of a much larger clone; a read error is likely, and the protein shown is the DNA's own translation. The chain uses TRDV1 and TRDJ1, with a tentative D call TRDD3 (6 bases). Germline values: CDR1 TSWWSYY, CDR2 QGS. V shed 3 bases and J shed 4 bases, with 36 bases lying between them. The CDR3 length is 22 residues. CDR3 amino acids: CALGEASHEFKPWDLGSDKLIF. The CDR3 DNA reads TGTGCTCTTGGGGAGGCATCACACGAGTTTAAACCTTGGGATCTGGGGAGCGATAAACTCATCTTT.

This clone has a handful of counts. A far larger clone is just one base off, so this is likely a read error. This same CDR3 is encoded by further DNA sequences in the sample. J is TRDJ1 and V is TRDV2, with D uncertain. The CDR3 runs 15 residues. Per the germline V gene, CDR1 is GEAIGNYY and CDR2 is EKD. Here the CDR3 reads CACDSLRENTDKLIF. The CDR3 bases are TGCGCCTGTGACTCTCTAAGGGAGAACACCGATAAACTCATCTTT.

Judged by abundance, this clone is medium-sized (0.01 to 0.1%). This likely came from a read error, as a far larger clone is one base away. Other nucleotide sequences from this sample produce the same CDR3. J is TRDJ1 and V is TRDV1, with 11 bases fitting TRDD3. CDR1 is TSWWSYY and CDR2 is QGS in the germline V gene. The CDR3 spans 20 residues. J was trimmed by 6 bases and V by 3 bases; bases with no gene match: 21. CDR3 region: CALGDPSGETYWGIEHKLIF. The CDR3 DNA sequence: TGTGCTCTTGGGGACCCTTCCGGGGAGACCTACTGGGGGATAGAGCATAAACTCATCTTT.

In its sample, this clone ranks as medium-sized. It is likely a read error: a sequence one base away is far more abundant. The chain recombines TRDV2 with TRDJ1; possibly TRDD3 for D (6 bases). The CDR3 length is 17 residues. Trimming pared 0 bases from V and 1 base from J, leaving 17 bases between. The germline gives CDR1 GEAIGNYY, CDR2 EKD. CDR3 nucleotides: TGTGCCTGTGACACCGTTCGGGGATTAGGGGGCACCGATAAACTCATCTTT. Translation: CACDTVRGLGGTDKLIF.

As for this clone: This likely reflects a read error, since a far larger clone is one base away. The CDR3 reads CALGTLRPSSQRYWGRVGRDKLIF. CDR3 DNA: TGTGCTCTTGGGACCCTCAGGCCTTCTTCACAACGATACTGGGGGAGAGTTGGACGAGATAAACTCATCTTT. This chain joins TRDV1 and TRDJ1, with TRDD3 matching over 9 bases. J lost 5 bases, V lost 5 bases, and 36 bases had no gene match. Germline V CDR1 and CDR2: TSWWSYY, QGS. CDR3 size: 24 residues.

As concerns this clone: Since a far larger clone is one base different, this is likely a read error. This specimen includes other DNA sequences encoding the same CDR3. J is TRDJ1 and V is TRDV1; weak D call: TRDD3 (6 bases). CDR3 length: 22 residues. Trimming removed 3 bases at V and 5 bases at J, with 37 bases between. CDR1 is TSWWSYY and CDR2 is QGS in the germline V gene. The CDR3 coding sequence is TGTGCTCTTGGGGAGGCATCACACGAGTTTAAACCTTGGAATCTGGGGAGTGATAAACTCATCTTT. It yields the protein CALGEASHEFKPWNLGSDKLIF.

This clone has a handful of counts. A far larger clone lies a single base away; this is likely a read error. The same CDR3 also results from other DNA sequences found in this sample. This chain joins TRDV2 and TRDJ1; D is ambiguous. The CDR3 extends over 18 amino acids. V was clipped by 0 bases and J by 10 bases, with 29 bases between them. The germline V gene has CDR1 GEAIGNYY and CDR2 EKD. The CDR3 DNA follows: TGTGCCTGTGACACCGTTTCTTACGGTGCATCAACCCCCGAGGGACTCATCTTT. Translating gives CACDTVSYGASTPEGLIF.

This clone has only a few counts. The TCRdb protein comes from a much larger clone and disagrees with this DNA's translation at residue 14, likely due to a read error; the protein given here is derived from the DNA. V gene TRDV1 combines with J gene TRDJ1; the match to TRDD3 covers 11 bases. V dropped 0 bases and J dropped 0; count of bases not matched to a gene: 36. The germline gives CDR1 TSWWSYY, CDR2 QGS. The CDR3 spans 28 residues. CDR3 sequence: CALGELEGPNSWPAITWGIRPNTDKLIF. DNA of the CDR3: TGTGCTCTTGGGGAACTAGAGGGACCCAATTCATGGCCTGCAATAACTTGGGGGATACGCCCTAACACCGATAAACTCATCTTT.

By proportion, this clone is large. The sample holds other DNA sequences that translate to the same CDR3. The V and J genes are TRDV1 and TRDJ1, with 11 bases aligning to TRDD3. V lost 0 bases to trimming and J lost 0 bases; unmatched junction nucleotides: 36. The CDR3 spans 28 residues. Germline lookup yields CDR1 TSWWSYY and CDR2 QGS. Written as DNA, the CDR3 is TGTGCTCTTGGGGAACTAGAGGGACCCAATTCATGGCCTACAATAACTTGGGGGATACGCCCTAACACCGATAAACTCATCTTT. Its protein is CALGELEGPNSWPTITWGIRPNTDKLIF.

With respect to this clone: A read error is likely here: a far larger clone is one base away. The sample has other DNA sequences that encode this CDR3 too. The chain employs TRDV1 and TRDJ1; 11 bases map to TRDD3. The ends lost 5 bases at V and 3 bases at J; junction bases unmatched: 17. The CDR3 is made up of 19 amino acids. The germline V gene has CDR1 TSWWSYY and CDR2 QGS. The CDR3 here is CALGSRPSLLGDKADKLIF. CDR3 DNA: TGTGCTCTTGGGAGTCGGCCTTCCCTACTGGGGGATAAGGCCGATAAACTCATCTTT.

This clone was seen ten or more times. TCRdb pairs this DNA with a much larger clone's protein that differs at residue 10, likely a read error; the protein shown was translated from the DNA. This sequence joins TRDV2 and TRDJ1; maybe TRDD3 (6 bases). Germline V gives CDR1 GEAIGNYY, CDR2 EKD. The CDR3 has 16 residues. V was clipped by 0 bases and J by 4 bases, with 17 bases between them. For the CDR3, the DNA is TGTGCCTGTGACACCGTCGGTGGGGGGGTCAGCGATAAACTCATCTTT. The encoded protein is CACDTVGGGVSDKLIF.

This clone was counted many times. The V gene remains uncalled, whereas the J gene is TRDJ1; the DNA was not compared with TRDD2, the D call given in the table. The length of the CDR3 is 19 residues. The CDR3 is CASLCLRFYWSNYTDKLIF. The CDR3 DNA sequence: TGTGCTTCATTGTGCCTTCGCTTCTACTGGTCCAATTACACCGATAAACTCATCTTT.

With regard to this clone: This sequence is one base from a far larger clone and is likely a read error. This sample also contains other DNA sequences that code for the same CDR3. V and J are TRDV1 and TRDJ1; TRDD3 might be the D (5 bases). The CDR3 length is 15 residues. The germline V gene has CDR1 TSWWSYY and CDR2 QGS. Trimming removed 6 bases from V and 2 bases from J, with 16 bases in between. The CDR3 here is CALGDPGGNTDKLIF. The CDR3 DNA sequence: TGTGCTCTTGGTGACCCCGGGGGTAATACCGATAAACTCATCTTT.

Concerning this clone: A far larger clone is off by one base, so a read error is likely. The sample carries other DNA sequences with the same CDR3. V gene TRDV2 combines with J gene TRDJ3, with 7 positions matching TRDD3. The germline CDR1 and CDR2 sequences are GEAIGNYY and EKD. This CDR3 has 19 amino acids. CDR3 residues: CACDTALGVGSWDTRQMFF. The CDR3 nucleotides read TGCGCCTGTGACACCGCGCTGGGGGTAGGCTCCTGGGACACCCGACAGATGTTTTTC.

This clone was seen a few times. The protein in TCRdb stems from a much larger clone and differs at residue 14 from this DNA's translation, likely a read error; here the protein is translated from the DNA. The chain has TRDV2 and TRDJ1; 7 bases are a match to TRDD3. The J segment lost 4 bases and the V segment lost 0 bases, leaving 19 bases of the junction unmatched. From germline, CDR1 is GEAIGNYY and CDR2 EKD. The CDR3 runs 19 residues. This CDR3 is CACDTVRVGGLFDIDKLIF. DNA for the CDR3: TGTGCCTGTGACACCGTCCGAGTTGGGGGACTTTTTGACATCGATAAACTCATCTTT.

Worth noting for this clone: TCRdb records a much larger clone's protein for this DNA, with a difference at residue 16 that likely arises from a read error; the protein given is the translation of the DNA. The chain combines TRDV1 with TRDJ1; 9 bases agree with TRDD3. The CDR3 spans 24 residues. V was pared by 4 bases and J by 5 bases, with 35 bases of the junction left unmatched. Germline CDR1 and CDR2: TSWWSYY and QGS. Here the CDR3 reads CALGALRPSSQRYWGKVGRDKLIF. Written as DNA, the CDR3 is TGTGCTCTTGGGGCCCTCAGGCCTTCTTCACAACGATACTGGGGGAAAGTTGGACGAGATAAACTCATCTTT.

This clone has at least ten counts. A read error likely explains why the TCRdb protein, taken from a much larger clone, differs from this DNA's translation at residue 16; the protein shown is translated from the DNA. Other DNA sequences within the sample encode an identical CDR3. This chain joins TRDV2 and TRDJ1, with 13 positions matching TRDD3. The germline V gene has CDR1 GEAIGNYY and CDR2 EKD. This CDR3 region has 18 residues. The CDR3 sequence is CACDTVLGDTRLTDKPIF. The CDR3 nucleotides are TGTGCCTGTGACACCGTACTGGGGGATACGCGCCTGACCGATAAACCCATCTTT.

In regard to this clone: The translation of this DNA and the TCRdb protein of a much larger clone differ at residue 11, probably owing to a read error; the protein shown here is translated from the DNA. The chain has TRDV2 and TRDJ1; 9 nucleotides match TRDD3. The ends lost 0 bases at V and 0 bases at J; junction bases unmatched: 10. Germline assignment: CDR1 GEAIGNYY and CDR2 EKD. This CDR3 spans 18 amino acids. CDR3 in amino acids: CACDTVTGGRTYTDKLIF. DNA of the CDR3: TGTGCCTGTGACACCGTAACTGGGGGACGGACGTACACCGATAAACTCATCTTT.

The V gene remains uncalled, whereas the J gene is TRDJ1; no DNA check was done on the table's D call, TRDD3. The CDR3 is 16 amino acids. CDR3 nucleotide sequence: TGTGCTTCCCCCACTGGGGGATACGGGGACACCGATAAACTCATCTTT. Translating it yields CASPTGGYGDTDKLIF.

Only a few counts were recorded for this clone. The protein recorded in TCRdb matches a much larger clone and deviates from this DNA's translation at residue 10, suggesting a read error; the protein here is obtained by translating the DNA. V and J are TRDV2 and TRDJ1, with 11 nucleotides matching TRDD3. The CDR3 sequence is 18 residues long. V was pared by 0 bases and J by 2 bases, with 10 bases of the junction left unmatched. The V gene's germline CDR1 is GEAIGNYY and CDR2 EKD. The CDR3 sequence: CACDTVLGDMRLTDKLIF. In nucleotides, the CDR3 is TGTGCCTGTGACACCGTACTGGGGGATATGCGCCTGACCGATAAACTCATCTTT.

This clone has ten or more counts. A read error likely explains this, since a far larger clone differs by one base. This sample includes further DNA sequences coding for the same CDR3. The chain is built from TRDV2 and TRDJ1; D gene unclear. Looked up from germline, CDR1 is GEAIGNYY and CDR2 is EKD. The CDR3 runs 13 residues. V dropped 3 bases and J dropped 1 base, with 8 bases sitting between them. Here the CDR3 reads CACDGIVTDKLIF. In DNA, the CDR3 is TGTGCCTGTGACGGAATTGTCACCGATAAACTCATCTTT.

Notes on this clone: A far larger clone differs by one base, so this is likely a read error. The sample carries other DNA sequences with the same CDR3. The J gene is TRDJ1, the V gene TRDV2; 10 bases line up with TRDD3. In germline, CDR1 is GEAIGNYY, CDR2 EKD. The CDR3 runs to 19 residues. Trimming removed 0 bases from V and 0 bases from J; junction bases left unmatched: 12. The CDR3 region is CACDTNTGGYAGYTDKLIF. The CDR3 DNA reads TGTGCCTGTGACACCAATACCGGGGGATACGCCGGGTACACCGATAAACTCATCTTT.

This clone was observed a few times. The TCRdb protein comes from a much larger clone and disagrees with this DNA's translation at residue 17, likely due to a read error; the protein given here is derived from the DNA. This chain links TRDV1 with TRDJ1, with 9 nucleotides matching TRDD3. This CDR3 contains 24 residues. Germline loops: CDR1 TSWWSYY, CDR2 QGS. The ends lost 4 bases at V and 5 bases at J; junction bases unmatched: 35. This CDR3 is CALGALRPSSQRYWGRAGRDKLIF. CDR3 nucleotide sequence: TGTGCTCTTGGGGCCCTCAGGCCTTCTTCACAACGATACTGGGGGAGAGCTGGACGAGATAAACTCATCTTT.

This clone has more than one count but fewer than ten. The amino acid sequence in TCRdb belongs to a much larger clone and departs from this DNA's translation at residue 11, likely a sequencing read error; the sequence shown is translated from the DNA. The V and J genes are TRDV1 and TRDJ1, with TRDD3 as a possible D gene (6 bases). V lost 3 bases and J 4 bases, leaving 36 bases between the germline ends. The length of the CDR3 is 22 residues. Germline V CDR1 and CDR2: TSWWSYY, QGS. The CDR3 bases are TGTGCTCTTGGGGAGGCATCACACGAGTTTAGACCTTGGAATCTGGGGAGCGATAAACTCATCTTT. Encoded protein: CALGEASHEFRPWNLGSDKLIF.

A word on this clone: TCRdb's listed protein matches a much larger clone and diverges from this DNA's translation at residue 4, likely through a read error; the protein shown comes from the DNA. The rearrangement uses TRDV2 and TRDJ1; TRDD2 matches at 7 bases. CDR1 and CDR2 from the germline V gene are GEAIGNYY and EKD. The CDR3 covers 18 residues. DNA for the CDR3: TGTGCCTGTCACACCGTTTCCTACGGTGCATCAACCCCCGAGGGACTCATCTTT. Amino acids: CACHTVSYGASTPEGLIF.